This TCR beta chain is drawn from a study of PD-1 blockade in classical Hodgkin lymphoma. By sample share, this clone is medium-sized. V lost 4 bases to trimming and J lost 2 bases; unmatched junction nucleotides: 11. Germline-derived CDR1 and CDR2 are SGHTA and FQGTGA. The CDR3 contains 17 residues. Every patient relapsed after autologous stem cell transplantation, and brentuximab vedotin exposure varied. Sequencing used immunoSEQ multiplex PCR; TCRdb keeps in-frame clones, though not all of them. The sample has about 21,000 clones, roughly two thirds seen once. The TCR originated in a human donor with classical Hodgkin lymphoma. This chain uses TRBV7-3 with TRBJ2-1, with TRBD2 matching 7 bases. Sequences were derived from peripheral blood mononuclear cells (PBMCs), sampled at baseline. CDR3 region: CASSSLGREGPYNEQFF. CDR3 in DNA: TGTGCCAGCAGCTCCCTAGGGAGGGAGGGACCCTACAATGAGCAGTTCTTC.